The rows below give T cell receptor beta chains drawn from one sample of a study of cytomegalovirus exposure and HLA in healthy donors. Repertoires were generated with immunoSEQ multiplex PCR, while TCRdb's copy carries only in-frame clones and drops some. The sample consists of around 69,000 clones, over 95% of them appearing once. Sequencing was performed on PBMCs. These receptor sequences come from a woman between 18 and 29 years old in good health and CMV-seropositive. Each CDR3 is given with its conserved first and last residue. A D gene is named only where the DNA matches it firmly.

j_gene: TRBJ2-6; v_gene: TRBV5-4; d_gene: -; CDR3aa: CASRTDRSGANVLTF
j_gene: TRBJ2-1; v_gene: TRBV4-3; d_gene: -; CDR3aa: CASSQDGTSIYNEQFF
j_gene: TRBJ2-3; v_gene: TRBV13; d_gene: TRBD2; CDR3aa: CASSLNGLAGGLGRTDTQYF
j_gene: TRBJ1-1; v_gene: TRBV6-5; d_gene: -; CDR3aa: CASSLRAGGTRPEAFF
j_gene: TRBJ2-7; v_gene: TRBV28; d_gene: -; CDR3aa: CASSRTFYEQYF
j_gene: TRBJ1-4; v_gene: TRBV7-2; d_gene: -; CDR3aa: CASSMGGRNEKLFF
j_gene: TRBJ1-1; v_gene: TRBV4-1; d_gene: TRBD1; CDR3aa: CASSHEGAATEAFF
j_gene: TRBJ2-7; v_gene: TRBV7-2; d_gene: -; CDR3aa: CASSLEWAEHYEQYF
j_gene: TRBJ2-7; v_gene: TRBV7-9; d_gene: TRBD1; CDR3aa: CASSPGQGATGGEQYF
j_gene: TRBJ2-7; v_gene: TRBV7-9; d_gene: -; CDR3aa: CASSNYDRSEQYF
j_gene: TRBJ2-2; v_gene: TRBV19; d_gene: -; CDR3aa: CASSMGSGGITGELFF
j_gene: TRBJ2-5; v_gene: TRBV6-6; d_gene: TRBD1; CDR3aa: CASTGSTGGAMKTQYF
j_gene: TRBJ2-7; v_gene: TRBV7-8; d_gene: TRBD2; CDR3aa: CASSSRAGEGAEQYF
j_gene: TRBJ1-2; v_gene: TRBV5-1; d_gene: TRBD1; CDR3aa: CASSSKGGQGHYGYTF
j_gene: TRBJ2-3; v_gene: TRBV9; d_gene: -; CDR3aa: CASSKQIQAFTDTQYF
j_gene: TRBJ2-2; v_gene: TRBV28; d_gene: TRBD1; CDR3aa: CASRGDRAYTGELFF
j_gene: TRBJ2-2; v_gene: TRBV4-2; d_gene: -; CDR3aa: CASSQVDTLTGELFF
j_gene: TRBJ1-2; v_gene: TRBV4-2; d_gene: -; CDR3aa: CASSQESTANYGYTF
j_gene: TRBJ1-1; v_gene: TRBV6-1; d_gene: -; CDR3aa: CASSEELNTEAFF
j_gene: TRBJ2-7; v_gene: TRBV15; d_gene: TRBD1; CDR3aa: CATSRPGTASYEQYF
j_gene: TRBJ2-1; v_gene: TRBV4-1; d_gene: -; CDR3aa: CASSQGLELIYNEQFF
j_gene: TRBJ2-7; v_gene: TRBV7-2; d_gene: -; CDR3aa: CASSLGGPNYEQYF
j_gene: TRBJ2-2; v_gene: TRBV10-3; d_gene: TRBD2; CDR3aa: CAIQRGDTGELFF
j_gene: TRBJ2-3; v_gene: TRBV28; d_gene: -; CDR3aa: CASSQNRLPNTQYF
j_gene: TRBJ1-4; v_gene: TRBV4-1; d_gene: TRBD1; CDR3aa: CASSQATGAGEKLFF
j_gene: TRBJ2-3; v_gene: TRBV6-5; d_gene: TRBD2; CDR3aa: CASSYSPAGGDTQYF
j_gene: TRBJ2-1; v_gene: TRBV7-9; d_gene: -; CDR3aa: CASSFEGGLNEQFF
j_gene: TRBJ2-1; v_gene: TRBV19; d_gene: TRBD2; CDR3aa: CASSWGRAGAYNEQFF
j_gene: TRBJ2-5; v_gene: TRBV27; d_gene: TRBD2; CDR3aa: CASTPSGPGTQYF
j_gene: TRBJ1-4; v_gene: TRBV7-9; d_gene: -; CDR3aa: CASSSPYGVDEKLFF
j_gene: TRBJ2-5; v_gene: TRBV19; d_gene: TRBD2; CDR3aa: CASSPRGAQETQYF
j_gene: TRBJ2-6; v_gene: TRBV5-4; d_gene: -; CDR3aa: CASSPYSGANVLTF
j_gene: TRBJ2-1; v_gene: TRBV28; d_gene: TRBD2; CDR3aa: CASKSWASGRAFPFYEQFF
j_gene: TRBJ1-1; v_gene: TRBV27; d_gene: -; CDR3aa: CASSADRPPNTEAFF
j_gene: TRBJ2-2; v_gene: TRBV7-2; d_gene: TRBD2; CDR3aa: CASSPDAGGIGGELFF
j_gene: TRBJ2-1; v_gene: TRBV13; d_gene: TRBD1; CDR3aa: CASRGFLRTEGGSRDEQFF
j_gene: TRBJ2-2; v_gene: TRBV7-6; d_gene: TRBD2; CDR3aa: CASSLGAGDETGELFF
j_gene: TRBJ2-7; v_gene: TRBV11-2; d_gene: -; CDR3aa: CASRGLRSYEQYF
j_gene: TRBJ2-1; v_gene: TRBV27; d_gene: TRBD2; CDR3aa: CASSPPPGTSGRATKNEQFF
j_gene: TRBJ2-5; v_gene: TRBV5-4; d_gene: TRBD1; CDR3aa: CASGTETTEAGETQYF
j_gene: TRBJ1-2; v_gene: TRBV6-6; d_gene: TRBD1; CDR3aa: CASRTAGTGNNYGYTF
j_gene: TRBJ2-1; v_gene: TRBV28; d_gene: TRBD1; CDR3aa: CASRARTGYYNEQFF
j_gene: TRBJ2-7; v_gene: TRBV27; d_gene: TRBD2; CDR3aa: CASSWDGGAYEQYF
j_gene: TRBJ2-7; v_gene: TRBV4-2; d_gene: -; CDR3aa: CASSQATSYEQYF
j_gene: TRBJ2-2; v_gene: TRBV5-5; d_gene: TRBD2; CDR3aa: CASSLVGGSNTGELFF
j_gene: TRBJ1-6; v_gene: TRBV27; d_gene: TRBD1; CDR3aa: CASSAQGAYSPLHF
j_gene: TRBJ1-4; v_gene: TRBV5-6; d_gene: TRBD1; CDR3aa: CASSFAQGEVTNEKLFF
j_gene: TRBJ1-4; v_gene: TRBV7-9; d_gene: -; CDR3aa: CASSPPGSEKLFF
j_gene: TRBJ1-1; v_gene: TRBV5-6; d_gene: -; CDR3aa: CASSLPTRKTEAFF
j_gene: TRBJ2-3; v_gene: TRBV7-9; d_gene: TRBD1; CDR3aa: CASSPLKDRVGDTQYF
j_gene: TRBJ2-7; v_gene: TRBV30; d_gene: -; CDR3aa: CAWSVGGRAYEQYF
j_gene: TRBJ1-5; v_gene: TRBV4-1; d_gene: TRBD1; CDR3aa: CASSQQTGGDYQPQHF
j_gene: TRBJ2-7; v_gene: TRBV19; d_gene: TRBD2; CDR3aa: CASSRVAGPEQYF